This TCR beta chain was captured by sequencing in a study of blood T cell repertoires in COVID-19. Clones were sequenced by immunoSEQ multiplex PCR, and TCRdb holds only the in-frame ones, with some missing. The sample records 350,000 to 450,000 clones, around 83% being singletons. Individuals aged about 18 to 90 years were recruited from 24 US areas. V was pared by 1 base and J by 0 bases, with 6 bases between. This CDR3 has 15 amino acids. Germline V gives CDR1 MGHDK, CDR2 SYGVNS. The rearrangement uses TRBV25-1 and TRBJ1-4; D unclear. The receptor comes from a woman between 45 and 60 years old who had recovered from COVID-19. The sample comprised PBMCs or T cells enriched from blood (not recorded which). The CDR3 loop is CASSEFQTTNEKLFF. Here the CDR3 DNA reads TGTGCCAGCAGTGAATTTCAGACAACTAATGAAAAACTGTTTTTT.